This T cell receptor (beta chain) comes out of a study of PD-L1 blockade in urothelial cancer. About the study: Of about 29 patients, just under 26 were males with bladder-origin urothelial cancer. Across blood samples, T cells had a median count of 141,255. Broader study findings: Pretreatment TCR clonality in blood under the median foretold superior survival.

The CDR3 is 15 residues long. The germline V and J ends were trimmed by 4 bases and 4 bases, with 15 bases remaining between them. CDR1 and CDR2 from the germline V gene are SNHLY and FYNNEI. Of note for this clone: Its antigen is undetermined.

Regarding time point: peripheral blood 6 weeks after treatment start. This table comes from immunoSEQ multiplex PCR, and its TCRdb copy is limited to in-frame clones, with some not included. Of more than 95,000 clones listed, about 84% are singletons. Sequences were derived from PBMCs, sampled around atezolizumab (anti-PD-L1) treatment. This sequence joins TRBV2 and TRBJ2-3; the D gene is possibly TRBD2 (5 bases). The TCR originated in a middle-aged man with urothelial cancer. The CDR3 nucleotides are TGTGCCAGCAGTGGGGGAGTTTCTTGGGCAGATACGCAGTATTTT. Translating it yields CASSGGVSWADTQYF.